The 24 T cell receptor beta chains presented below share a single source sample, sequenced in a study of blood T cell repertoires in COVID-19. The method was immunoSEQ multiplex PCR; TCRdb's version includes in-frame clones alone and lacks a portion of them. The sample records about 36,000 clones, approximately 86% being singletons. Sequenced: peripheral blood. The receptor set was obtained from a man between 65 and 80 years old with acute or convalescent COVID-19.

The V gene is TRBV4-1, the J gene TRBJ2-1; 8 nucleotides agree with TRBD2. This CDR3 is 15 amino acids long. V shed 3 bases, J shed 2 bases, and the junction held 3 bases outside the gene matches. CDR1 and CDR2 from the germline V gene are MGHRA and YSYEKL. The CDR3 spells CASSQSGSPYNEQFF. The CDR3 bases are TGCGCCAGCAGCCAGAGCGGGAGCCCCTACAATGAGCAGTTCTTC.

The V call is TRBV18, the J call TRBJ2-7; D ambiguous. This CDR3 has 13 amino acids. The germline V and J ends were trimmed by 1 base and 3 bases, with 7 bases remaining between them. The germline CDR1 and CDR2 sequences are KGHSH and LQKENI. CDR3 nucleotide sequence: TGTGCCAGCTCACCACAGACAAACTACGAGCAGTACTTC. It translates to CASSPQTNYEQYF.

The genes are TRBV7-3 and TRBJ1-2; D unresolved. The CDR3 contains 13 residues. Trimming took off 4 bases at V and 8 bases at J, with 14 bases between the two ends. Germline assignment: CDR1 SGHTA and CDR2 FQGTGA. Here the CDR3 reads CASSSGPGYGYTF. The CDR3, as DNA: TGTGCCAGCAGCTCGGGTCCGGGGTACGGCTACACCTTC.

The V gene is TRBV12-5, the J gene TRBJ2-5; 13 bases match TRBD2. Looked up from germline, CDR1 is LGHNT and CDR2 is FRNRAP. The trim removed 6 bases at V and 1 base at J, leaving 5 bases unmatched. This CDR3 has 16 residues. CDR3 nucleotides: TGTGCTAGTGGACCCGGGACTAGCGGGGCCCAAGAGACCCAGTACTTC. This sequence encodes CASGPGTSGAQETQYF.

The chain is built from TRBV5-4 and TRBJ2-2, with D possibly matching TRBD1 (5 bases). Germline lookup yields CDR1 SGHNT and CDR2 YYREEE (reference sequence). V gave up 1 base and J gave up 3 bases, with 16 bases separating them. The CDR3 runs 17 residues. The CDR3 coding sequence is TGTGCCAGCAGCTTGCGTGGTCGAGTCAGGGACACCGGGGAGCTGTTTTTT. The encoded protein is CASSLRGRVRDTGELFF.

The chain uses TRBV28 and TRBJ2-5; 13 positions agree with TRBD2. Germline-derived CDR1 and CDR2 are MDHEN and SYDVKM. This CDR3 contains 22 residues. The ends lost 7 bases at V and 2 bases at J; junction bases unmatched: 25. CDR3 amino acids: CASTHLGRTSGRAGQWQETQYF. DNA of the CDR3: TGTGCCAGCACCCATTTGGGTAGGACTAGCGGGAGAGCGGGTCAATGGCAAGAGACCCAGTACTTC.

The chain carries TRBV12-5 and TRBJ2-7; maybe TRBD2 (5 bases). V dropped 2 bases and J dropped 2 bases, with 13 bases sitting between them. The CDR3 is 15 residues long. Germline V gene data show CDR1 as LGHNT and CDR2 as FRNRAP. CDR3 sequence: CASGLPSGYTYEQYF. As DNA, the CDR3 is TGTGCTAGTGGTTTGCCGTCGGGGTATACCTACGAGCAGTACTTC.

The chain uses TRBV5-1 and TRBJ2-7; TRBD2 agrees at 13 bases. The CDR3 is 17 residues long. V gave up 1 base and J gave up 4 bases; unmatched junction bases: 8. Germline values: CDR1 SGHRS, CDR2 YFSETQ. This CDR3 reads CASSLSFGTSGTYEQYF. DNA for the CDR3: TGCGCCAGCAGCTTGTCCTTCGGGACTAGCGGGACATACGAGCAGTACTTC.

The CDR3 is CASSWGAGGPMTDTQYF. As DNA, the CDR3 is TGCGCCAGCAGCTGGGGGGCGGGAGGGCCTATGACAGATACGCAGTATTTT. The chain combines TRBV5-1 with TRBJ2-3; TRBD2 matches at 9 bases. Germline V CDR1 and CDR2: SGHRS, YFSETQ. The CDR3 totals 17 residues. After removal of 3 bases from V and 3 bases from J, the junction contained 11 bases not matched to a gene.

This chain connects TRBV7-6 to TRBJ2-3; 7 bases are shared with TRBD1. The CDR3 runs 17 residues. The ends lost 5 bases at V and 3 bases at J; junction bases unmatched: 14. Germline CDR1 SGHVS, CDR2 FNYEAQ. The DNA of the CDR3 is TGTGCCAGCAGCCTCCACCGCGACAGGGTTGGTACAGATACGCAGTATTTT. This sequence encodes CASSLHRDRVGTDTQYF.

V usage is TRBV9 and J usage is TRBJ1-4; D possibly corresponds to TRBD1 (6 bases). CDR1 SGDLS and CDR2 YYNGEE come from the germline V gene. With 4 bases removed from V and 6 bases from J, the gap between germline ends came to 16 bases. The CDR3 length is 15 residues. The CDR3 region has the DNA TGTGCCAGCAGCCAGGGGTACAGAAAACATGAAAAACTGTTTTTT. As protein: CASSQGYRKHEKLFF.

V is TRBV28 and J is TRBJ2-7; TRBD1 is a possible D gene (5 bases). Germline-derived CDR1 and CDR2 are MDHEN and SYDVKM. V was pared by 2 bases and J by 0 bases, with 8 bases between. This CDR3 is built from 14 residues. The CDR3 bases are TGTGCCAGCAGTTTAAGGGGTGGCTCCTACGAGCAGTACTTC. This encodes CASSLRGGSYEQYF.

V and J are TRBV5-1 and TRBJ1-4; 8 nucleotides align to TRBD1. Germline CDR1 and CDR2: SGHRS and YFSETQ. Unmatched junction bases numbered 5, after V lost 4 bases and J lost 0 bases. The CDR3 is 16 residues long. In DNA form, the CDR3 reads TGCGCCAGCAGCAGGGAGGACAGGGCAACTAATGAAAAACTGTTTTTT. Translating gives CASSREDRATNEKLFF.

This chain joins TRBV9 and TRBJ2-7; TRBD1 agrees at 10 bases. V lost 3 bases and J lost 4; bases outside the gene matches: 13. CDR3 length equals 17 residues. Germline assignment: CDR1 SGDLS and CDR2 YYNGEE. This CDR3 reads CASSGSRDRGPKYEQYF. Written as DNA, the CDR3 is TGTGCCAGCAGCGGATCCCGGGACAGGGGTCCCAAGTACGAGCAGTACTTC.

The rearrangement joins TRBV6-1 to TRBJ1-5, with D maybe TRBD1 (5 bases). The V gene lost 6 bases and the J gene lost 2 bases, with 14 bases spanning the gap. The CDR3 has 15 amino acids. Germline-derived CDR1 and CDR2 are MNHNS and SASEGT. In DNA form, the CDR3 reads TGTGCCAGCAGCCTTACCGCGGGGGGCAATCAGCCCCAGCATTTT. Its protein is CASSLTAGGNQPQHF.

This chain joins TRBV5-1 and TRBJ2-5; 12 bases map to TRBD2. Trimming at V came to 3 bases and at J to 0 bases, leaving 3 bases not matched to a gene. The CDR3 covers 16 residues. The germline CDR1 and CDR2 sequences are SGHRS and YFSETQ. CDR3: CASSSGTSGYQETQYF. DNA for the CDR3: TGCGCCAGCAGCTCCGGGACTAGCGGGTACCAAGAGACCCAGTACTTC.

The chain is built from TRBV7-2 and TRBJ2-7; 10 nucleotides match TRBD2. J gave up 7 bases and V 4 bases, and 4 bases lay outside the gene matches. The CDR3 spans 13 residues. In germline, CDR1 is SGHTA, CDR2 FQGNSA. CDR3 coding DNA: TGTGCCAGCAGCTGGGGACTAGCGAGGGAGCAGTACTTC. This encodes CASSWGLAREQYF.

The rearrangement links TRBV5-1 to TRBJ1-1; 8 bases map to TRBD1. The V segment lost 1 base and the J segment 0 bases; nucleotides outside the gene matches: 8. Per the germline V gene, CDR1 is SGHRS and CDR2 is YFSETQ. The CDR3 is 17 residues long. The CDR3 loop is CASSLSQGAYMNTEAFF. In nucleotides, the CDR3 is TGCGCCAGCAGCTTGAGCCAGGGGGCCTATATGAACACTGAAGCTTTCTTT.

The chain recombines TRBV27 with TRBJ2-7, with 7 bases lining up with TRBD1. CDR1 is MNHEY, CDR2 SMNVEV, per germline (reference sequence). Trimming removed 6 bases from V and 3 bases from J; junction bases left unmatched: 5. This CDR3 contains 13 residues. CDR3 protein: CASSDRAGYEQYF. The CDR3 DNA sequence: TGTGCCAGCAGCGACAGGGCGGGCTACGAGCAGTACTTC.

This chain links TRBV7-2 with TRBJ2-3; D not certain. Trimming stripped 1 base from V and 4 bases from J, with 9 bases between. The CDR3 covers 14 residues. Germline V gene sequence: CDR1 SGHTA, CDR2 FQGNSA. The CDR3 DNA reads TGTGCCAGCAGCTTAGTGTCTTCGGCAGATACGCAGTATTTT. It codes for CASSLVSSADTQYF.

The rearrangement joins TRBV4-2 to TRBJ2-5; 9 bases match TRBD2. CDR3 length: 15 amino acids. V lost 1 base, J lost 2 bases, and 2 bases stayed unmatched. CDR1 and CDR2 from the germline V gene are LGHNA and YNFKEQ. The CDR3 region is CASSQGLAGQETQYF. The CDR3, as DNA: TGTGCCAGCAGCCAAGGGCTAGCGGGACAAGAGACCCAGTACTTC.

This chain links TRBV4-2 with TRBJ2-5, with a weak D call TRBD2 (6 bases). Germline V gives CDR1 LGHNA, CDR2 YNFKEQ. CDR3 length equals 15 residues. Trimming took off 0 bases at V and 4 bases at J, with 12 bases between the two ends. The CDR3 region is CASSQDRTGGETQYF. CDR3 sequence (DNA): TGTGCCAGCAGCCAAGACAGGACCGGGGGAGAGACCCAGTACTTC.

The rearrangement links TRBV15 to TRBJ1-4; TRBD1 is a possible D gene (6 bases). Looked up from germline, CDR1 is LNHNV and CDR2 is YYDKDF (reference sequence). Trimming cost V 4 bases and J 7 bases, with 13 bases left between them. The CDR3 covers 14 residues. CDR3 in amino acids: CATSTMTGSEKLFF. DNA for the CDR3: TGTGCCACCAGCACCATGACAGGAAGTGAAAAACTGTTTTTT.

The rearrangement links TRBV13 to TRBJ1-5, with 10 positions matching TRBD1. CDR1 is PRHDT and CDR2 is FYEKMQ in the germline V gene (reference sequence). The CDR3 consists of 15 residues. With V trimmed by 3 bases and J by 6 bases, 5 bases remained unmatched. CDR3 nucleotide sequence: TGTGCCAGCAGCTTGGGACAGGGGATCGGTCAGCCCCAGCATTTT. Translation: CASSLGQGIGQPQHF.